The clone carrying this T cell receptor (beta chain) was observed at least ten times. Its antigen remains unidentified. V was pared by 0 bases and J by 0 bases, with 13 bases between. This CDR3 is built from 17 residues. Germline CDR1 is SGHDT and CDR2 is YYEEEE. Combining a sample-barcoded 5' primer with a J-beta primer mix, a second PCR ran for roughly 7 to 11 cycles. Via MiXCR, TCRdb re-called the 5' RACE reads, giving one row per CDR3 protein. The data contain 950,000 to 1,200,000 distinct CDR3 sequences, roughly two fifths of them singletons. The data stem from a study of blood T cells in healthy people across ages. General study findings and limits: Greater diversity and more naive CD4+ cells were seen in long-lived donors than in aged donors.

Drawing of peripheral blood yielded about 10 milliliters from each donor. This TCR was sampled from a man between 18 and 35 years old in good health. The J gene is TRBJ1-5, the V gene TRBV5-6, with D maybe TRBD1 (5 bases). Sequencing was done on a sample of blood. CDR3 sequence reads: CASSLGVDIGSNQPQHF. The CDR3 coding sequence is TGTGCCAGCAGCTTGGGGGTGGACATCGGTAGCAATCAGCCCCAGCATTTT. The full variable domain, completed using reference TRBV5-6 and TRBJ1-5, is DAGVTQSPTHLIKTRGQQVTLRCSPKSGHDTVSWYQQALGQGPQFIFQYYEEEERQRGNFPDRFSGHQFPNYSSELNVNALLLGDSALYLCASSLGVDIGSNQPQHFGDGTRLSIL.